The 20 T cell receptor beta chains below all came from one sample that was sequenced in a study of blood T cells in healthy people across ages. PCR was performed a second time for roughly 7 to 11 cycles using a sample-barcoded 5' primer and a J-beta primer mix. From the 5' RACE reads, TCRdb called clonotypes with MiXCR, one entry per CDR3 protein. The profile covers 1.5 million to 2 million distinct CDR3 sequences, with more than 35% appearing a single time and roughly 23% taken by the ten largest. The sample was blood. Every receptor here comes from a human donor in good health.

This clonotype was counted many times. The V gene is TRBV11-2, the J gene TRBJ2-3; no clear D gene. The germline V and J ends were trimmed by 4 bases and 0 bases, with 20 bases remaining between them. Germline assignment: CDR1 SGHAT and CDR2 FQNNGV. The CDR3 is 18 amino acids. The CDR3 sequence: CASSSSGVLTMSTDTQYF. The CDR3 region has the DNA TGTGCCAGCAGCTCGTCCGGCGTACTTACCATGAGCACAGATACGCAGTATTTT. Together with reference TRBV11-2 and TRBJ2-3, the CDR3 gives the full variable domain: EAGVAQSPRYKIIEKRQSVAFWCNPISGHATLYWYQQILGQGPKLLIQFQNNGVVDDSQLPKDRFSAERLKGVDSTLKIQPAKLEDSAVYLCASSSSGVLTMSTDTQYFGPGTRLTVL.

This chain connects TRBV20-1 to TRBJ2-6, with unresolved D. Germline V gives CDR1 DFQATT, CDR2 SNEGSKA (reference sequence). Trimming removed 6 bases at V and 0 bases at J, with 12 bases between. CDR3 length: 15 amino acids. As DNA, the CDR3 is TGCAGTGCCAGACAACGTACCTCTGGGGCCAACGTCCTGACTTTC. This gives the protein CSARQRTSGANVLTF.

The gene calls are TRBV13 and TRBJ2-7, with TRBD2 matching over 11 bases. V trimming: 5 bases; J trimming: 4 bases; junction bases outside the gene matches: 7. Germline CDR1 PRHDT, CDR2 FYEKMQ (reference sequence). This CDR3 contains 15 residues. This CDR3 reads CASSQTSGTVYEQYF. CDR3 nucleotides: TGTGCCAGCAGCCAGACTAGCGGGACCGTGTACGAGCAGTACTTC.

This chain connects TRBV20-1 to TRBJ2-7; D is possibly TRBD1 or TRBD2 (5 bases each). CDR3 length: 12 residues. Germline V gene sequence: CDR1 DFQATT, CDR2 SNEGSKA (reference sequence). Trimming shortened V by 6 bases and J by 7 bases, and 16 bases separated the two germline ends. CDR3 sequence (DNA): TGCAGTGCCGGGGCCTCCGTGGGGGAGCAGTACTTC. Protein: CSAGASVGEQYF.

Points on this clonotype: Given a much more abundant clone one base away, this may be a read error. The V and J genes are TRBV7-8 and TRBJ2-4; no clear D. The germline gives CDR1 SGHVS, CDR2 FQNEAQ. The CDR3 totals 15 residues. The CDR3 DNA sequence: TGTGCCAGCAGCTCGCGTTTCTTGCCCAAAAACATTCGGTACTTC. Its translation is CASSSRFLPKNIRYF.

This clonotype came up many times. The chain recombines TRBV6-5 with TRBJ2-5, with 7 bases that match TRBD1. The CDR3 is 13 amino acids. V lost 6 bases, J lost 2 bases, and 3 bases stayed unmatched. Germline assignment: CDR1 MNHEY and CDR2 SVGAGI. CDR3 sequence (DNA): TGTGCCAGCAGCACAGGGGTTCAAGAGACCCAGTACTTC. Protein sequence: CASSTGVQETQYF.

This clonotype came up a few times. The chain couples TRBV5-1 to TRBJ2-1; D perhaps matches TRBD2 (6 bases). Trimming cost V 9 bases and J 5 bases, with 18 bases left between them. CDR1 is SGHRS, CDR2 YFSETQ, per germline. The CDR3 loop spans 14 amino acids. The CDR3 nucleotides read TGCGCCAACGCGCGGGGTCCCGGGGACAATGAGCAGTTCTTC. Protein product: CANARGPGDNEQFF.

The chain recombines TRBV7-8 with TRBJ2-7; 9 bases are shared with TRBD1. Germline loops: CDR1 SGHVS, CDR2 FQNEAQ. V was clipped by 5 bases and J by 1 base; unmatched bases: 12. This CDR3 contains 17 residues. The CDR3 DNA is TGTGCCAGCAGCAACGAGCCCGGGACAGGGAGTTCCTACGAGCAGTACTTC. It is translated as CASSNEPGTGSSYEQYF.

The rearrangement joins TRBV5-1 to TRBJ2-4; D call uncertain. V shed 6 bases and J shed 13 bases, with 23 bases lying between them. The germline gives CDR1 SGHRS, CDR2 YFSETQ. This CDR3 has 14 residues. This chain's CDR3 is CASTYQGQAYGQYF. The CDR3, as DNA: TGCGCCAGCACCTACCAAGGGCAAGCCTACGGGCAGTACTTC.

The chain recombines TRBV28 with TRBJ1-5, with D possibly TRBD1 on 6 matching bases. The germline V gene encodes CDR1 MDHEN and CDR2 SYDVKM. This CDR3 spans 18 amino acids. Between the trimmed V and J ends, which lost 10 bases and 1 base, there was a span of 26 bases. The chain's CDR3 is CATILPVPGALSNQPQHF. The CDR3 region has the DNA TGTGCCACCATCCTACCCGTCCCAGGGGCCTTAAGCAATCAGCCCCAGCATTTT.

This clonotype has just a few counts. The chain uses TRBV5-1 and TRBJ2-3, with D possibly being TRBD1 or TRBD2 (6 bases each). Looked up from germline, CDR1 is SGHRS and CDR2 is YFSETQ. Trimming took 0 bases from V and 5 from J, leaving 13 bases between them. The CDR3 has 15 amino acids. This CDR3 is CASSLGGARGDTQYF. The CDR3, as DNA: TGCGCCAGCAGCTTGGGGGGGGCCAGAGGAGATACGCAGTATTTT.

The rearrangement joins TRBV20-1 to TRBJ1-2; D is uncertain. The CDR3 contains 14 residues. The germline V gene encodes CDR1 DFQATT and CDR2 SNEGSKA (reference sequence). Trimming stripped 4 bases from V and 6 bases from J, with 18 bases between. CDR3 nucleotide sequence: TGCAGTGCTATATCCGGACTAGTGATAGATGGCTACACCTTC. This codes for CSAISGLVIDGYTF.

For this clonotype: At one of its ends the junction is not consistent with the germline gene, which may arise from a read error. The chain employs TRBV18 and TRBJ1-5; D gene ambiguous. The CDR3 runs 12 residues. Looked up from germline, CDR1 is KGHSH and CDR2 is LQKENI. CDR3 nucleotides: TGTGCCAGCTCATCGATCAATCGGCCCCAGCATTTT. Protein: CASSSINRPQHF.

This clonotype was observed a handful of times. This sequence joins TRBV5-5 and TRBJ2-1; D not resolved. The V end was cut by 0 bases, the J end by 6 bases, with 7 bases between. Germline loops: CDR1 SGHKS, CDR2 YYEKEE (reference sequence). This CDR3 comprises 13 residues. The CDR3 is CASSLGAPNEQFF. The CDR3 region has the DNA TGTGCCAGCAGCTTGGGGGCCCCCAATGAGCAGTTCTTC. Complete variable domain (other parts from reference TRBV5-5 and TRBJ2-1): DAGVTQSPTHLIKTRGQQVTLRCSPISGHKSVSWYQQVLGQGPQFIFQYYEKEERGRGNFPDRFSARQFPNYSSELNVNALLLGDSALYLCASSLGAPNEQFFGPGTRLTVL.

The chain joins TRBV29-1 to TRBJ2-5; the D gene could be TRBD1 or TRBD2 (5 bases each). The J call may be wrong; the DNA end is better matched by TRBJ2-7. The V gene's germline CDR1 is SQVTM and CDR2 ANQGSEA. The CDR3 covers 15 residues. This CDR3 reads CSVGRGRARRNEQYF. CDR3 bases: TGCAGCGTTGGCCGGGGCAGGGCCCGGAGAAACGAGCAGTACTTC.

There are a few counts of this clonotype. The CDR3 sequence is CASSYSGLPDGYTF. CDR3 in DNA: TGTGCCAGCAGTTACTCGGGGTTACCCGATGGCTACACCTTC. V is TRBV6-5 and J is TRBJ1-2; D is unresolved. The CDR3 length is 14 residues. Germline values: CDR1 MNHEY, CDR2 SVGAGI. V was clipped by 0 bases and J by 6 bases, with 11 bases between them.

This rearrangement joins TRBV20-1 to TRBJ2-3; D perhaps matches TRBD1 (6 bases). V was cut by 1 base and J by 2 bases, with 10 bases left in between. The length of the CDR3 is 14 residues. In germline, CDR1 is DFQATT, CDR2 SNEGSKA (reference sequence). The CDR3 DNA reads TGCAGTGCTAGAGTGACAGGCCCCACAGATACGCAGTATTTT. Amino acids: CSARVTGPTDTQYF.

The gene calls are TRBV5-1 and TRBJ1-1; 8 positions match TRBD1. CDR3 length: 15 amino acids. V shed 4 bases and J 1 base; nucleotides not matched to a gene: 6. The germline gives CDR1 SGHRS, CDR2 YFSETQ. The CDR3 coding sequence is TGCGCCAGCAGCCCGGACAGGGTTTGGAACACTGAAGCTTTCTTT. As protein: CASSPDRVWNTEAFF.

There are a few counts of this clonotype. V usage is TRBV20-1 and J usage is TRBJ2-1; a possible D gene is TRBD2 (6 bases). The CDR3 extends over 11 amino acids. CDR1 and CDR2 from the germline V gene are DFQATT and SNEGSKA (reference sequence). CDR3 residues: CTVSSGEFQFF. The CDR3, as DNA: TGCACTGTCTCGTCGGGGGAGTTCCAGTTCTTC.

V usage is TRBV5-5 and J usage is TRBJ2-1; TRBD1 aligns across 10 bases. Germline V gives CDR1 SGHKS, CDR2 YYEKEE (reference sequence). V was clipped by 4 bases and J by 10 bases; unmatched bases: 11. The CDR3 extends over 15 amino acids. The CDR3 protein is CASSVGWDRGDEQFF. The CDR3 DNA sequence: TGTGCCAGCAGCGTGGGTTGGGACAGGGGAGACGAGCAGTTCTTC.